The next 21 T cell receptor beta chains were all read from a single sample in a study of metastatic and nonmetastatic thyroid tumors. Every patient was untreated before thyroid surgery. TCRdb re-clonotyped the PCR reads through MiXCR. The top ten clones hold 8.8% of a sample with about 93,000 clones, 8% to 9.5% of them seen once. The sequenced sample was blood. All receptors derive from a female donor with papillary thyroid cancer or a benign thyroid nodule (not recorded which). Some clones in this sample may be carry-over from other donors' samples.

This clone was observed many times. The V gene is TRBV19, the J gene TRBJ1-1; tentatively, D is TRBD1 (5 bases). This CDR3 spans 15 amino acids. V was clipped by 3 bases and J by 1 base, with 12 bases between them. Per the germline V gene, CDR1 is LNHDA and CDR2 is SQIVND (reference sequence). The CDR3 sequence is CASSIGQGGNTEAFF. CDR3 DNA sequence: TGTGCCAGTAGTATCGGGCAGGGTGGGAACACTGAAGCTTTCTTT.

On this clone: One base away lies a much larger clone, so this may be a sequencing read error. The CDR3 coding sequence is TGTGCCAGCAGCCACTACATGGGGCGGGGGGACGGGGAGCTGTTTTTT. Its protein product is CASSHYMGRGDGELFF. The V gene is TRBV9, the J gene TRBJ2-2, with 8 positions matching TRBD2. CDR1 is SGDLS, CDR2 YYNGEE, per germline. Unmatched junction bases numbered 12, after V lost 4 bases and J lost 7 bases. This CDR3 contains 16 residues.

The J gene is TRBJ2-7, the V gene TRBV11-2; TRBD1 matches at 12 bases. Germline loops: CDR1 SGHAT, CDR2 FQNNGV. The CDR3 spans 16 residues. The trim removed 6 bases at V and 5 bases at J, leaving 11 bases unmatched. The DNA for the CDR3 is TGTGCCAGCAGTTTTTTTTCCGGGACAGGGGGCAACGAGCAGTACTTC. Its translation: CASSFFSGTGGNEQYF.

J is TRBJ1-2 and V is TRBV20-1; a possible D gene is TRBD1 (6 bases). Germline CDR1 and CDR2: DFQATT and SNEGSKA (reference sequence). Deletions cut 2 bases from V and 4 bases from J, with 14 bases between. There are 14 residues in the CDR3. CDR3 coding DNA: TGCAGTGCTAGAAGCCACAGGGATTTCTATGGCTACACCTTC. This encodes CSARSHRDFYGYTF.

This clone was observed many times. The chain combines TRBV7-9 with TRBJ1-4, with D unresolved. The CDR3 runs 14 residues. CDR1 is SEHNR, CDR2 FQNEAQ, per germline (reference sequence). V dropped 5 bases and J dropped 8 bases, with 15 bases sitting between them. The CDR3 region has the DNA TGTGCCAGCAGCCAAGGTCACGGGTGGGAAAAACTGTTTTTT. Amino acid sequence: CASSQGHGWEKLFF.

Ten or more counts support this clone. The genes are TRBV7-6 and TRBJ2-7; TRBD1 matches at 7 bases. The CDR3 runs 14 residues. The germline CDR1 and CDR2 sequences are SGHVS and FNYEAQ. V was pared by 5 bases and J by 3 bases, with 7 bases of the junction left unmatched. As DNA, the CDR3 is TGTGCCAGCAGCGCTACCCGACAGGGCTACGAGCAGTACTTC. Its protein is CASSATRQGYEQYF.

This clone was found many times. The genes are TRBV12-3 or TRBV12-4 and TRBJ2-7; D ambiguous. The CDR3 covers 14 residues. The germline V and J ends were trimmed by 2 bases and 0 bases, with 8 bases remaining between them. The CDR3 nucleotides read TGTGCCAGCAGTTTAACAGAGAGCTCCTACGAGCAGTACTTC. This sequence encodes CASSLTESSYEQYF.

In nucleotides, the CDR3 is TGCGCCAGCAGCCAGGGTCGTATTACAGGGGGCTATGGCTACACCTTC. Translated, it gives CASSQGRITGGYGYTF. V and J are TRBV4-1 and TRBJ1-2; TRBD1 agrees at 8 bases. This CDR3 region has 16 residues. V trimming: 3 bases; J trimming: 4 bases; junction bases outside the gene matches: 10. Per germline, CDR1 MGHRA and CDR2 YSYEKL.

The J gene is TRBJ1-2, the V gene TRBV20-1; 9 bases fit TRBD1. Germline V CDR1 and CDR2: DFQATT, SNEGSKA (reference sequence). The CDR3 contains 15 residues. After removal of 3 bases from V and 6 bases from J, the junction contained 11 bases not matched to a gene. CDR3 in DNA: TGCAGTGCTAGTCGGATTGGGACAGGGTCCCATGGCTACACCTTC. The encoded protein is CSASRIGTGSHGYTF.

This clone was seen at least ten times. This chain uses TRBV6-6 with TRBJ1-5; perhaps TRBD1 as D (5 bases). Between the trimmed V and J ends, which lost 2 bases and 2 bases, there was a span of 13 bases. CDR3 length: 16 amino acids. Looked up from germline, CDR1 is MNHNY and CDR2 is SVGAGI (reference sequence). CDR3 sequence: CASSYAVGDGNQPQHF. The CDR3 coding sequence is TGTGCCAGCAGTTACGCGGTAGGGGATGGCAATCAGCCCCAGCATTTT.

This clone was seen repeatedly, ten times or more. The V call is TRBV4-1, the J call TRBJ2-7; 7 nucleotides match TRBD1. The V gene end was trimmed by 3 bases and the J gene end by 3 bases; junction bases not matched to a gene: 5. Germline CDR1 and CDR2: MGHRA and YSYEKL. The CDR3 spans 14 residues. Here the CDR3 reads CASSQPRDSYEQYF. Written as DNA, the CDR3 is TGCGCCAGCAGCCAGCCCCGGGACAGCTACGAGCAGTACTTC.

At least ten counts were recorded for this clone. The rearrangement joins TRBV6-1 to TRBJ2-7; tentative D call: TRBD2 (5 bases). CDR3 size: 14 residues. Germline CDR1 is MNHNS and CDR2 is SASEGT. V shed 6 bases and J shed 0 bases, with 12 bases lying between them. Written as DNA, the CDR3 is TGTGCCAGCAGCCCCGGAGGATTCTCCTACGAGCAGTACTTC. As protein: CASSPGGFSYEQYF.

This clone was observed a handful of times. Sequence at one end of the junction differs from germline and may be a read error. The identical CDR3 is also encoded by other nucleotide sequences in the sample. The chain carries TRBV29-1 and TRBJ2-7; TRBD1 aligns across 8 bases. The CDR3 contains 16 residues. Germline V lookup: CDR1 SQVTM, CDR2 ANQGSEA. The CDR3 sequence is CSVEDPDRGFSYEQYF. The DNA for the CDR3 is TGCAGCGTTGAAGACCCCGACAGGGGATTCTCCTACGAGCAGTATTTC.

In this sample, this clone turned up many times. This chain connects TRBV7-6 to TRBJ2-1; possibly TRBD2 for D (6 bases). CDR1 is SGHVS, CDR2 FNYEAQ, per germline. The CDR3 has 13 amino acids. Between the trimmed V and J ends, which lost 8 bases and 7 bases, there was a span of 15 bases. The CDR3 bases are TGTGCCAGCGGAGCAGGTGGGAGGAATGAGCAGTTCTTC. This translates into CASGAGGRNEQFF.

Many counts were recorded for this clone. The gene calls are TRBV5-6 and TRBJ1-6, with 7 bases that match TRBD1. The length of the CDR3 is 15 residues. The trim removed 1 base at V and 6 bases at J, leaving 4 bases unmatched. Germline V gives CDR1 SGHDT, CDR2 YYEEEE. The CDR3: CASSLSPGGNSPLHF. The CDR3, as DNA: TGTGCCAGCAGCTTGTCCCCAGGGGGTAATTCACCCCTCCACTTT.

This clone has more than one count but fewer than ten. The chain uses TRBV10-1 and TRBJ2-5, with 8 nucleotides matching TRBD1. In germline, CDR1 is WNHNN, CDR2 SYGVQD (reference sequence). Trimming removed 5 bases from V and 1 base from J; junction bases left unmatched: 6. There are 15 residues in the CDR3. For the CDR3, the DNA is TGCGCCAGCAGTTCAGGGGGCCTACCCCAAGAGACCCAGTACTTC. This codes for CASSSGGLPQETQYF.

This clone appeared many times. Germline and junction disagree at one end, which may indicate a read error. The chain is built from TRBV20-1 and TRBJ1-2; tentatively, D is TRBD1 (6 bases). Germline loops: CDR1 DFQATT, CDR2 SNEGSKA (reference sequence). This CDR3 contains 14 residues. The CDR3 here is CSAKLTGRNYGYTF. CDR3 in DNA: TGCAGCGCTAAGCTGACAGGAAGGAATTATGGCTACACCTTC.

This clone has ten or more counts. The chain joins TRBV9 to TRBJ2-5; either TRBD1 or TRBD2 may supply D (6 bases each). Germline-derived CDR1 and CDR2 are SGDLS and YYNGEE. The V end lost 0 bases, the J end lost 4 bases, and 22 bases lay between the germline ends. The CDR3 covers 18 residues. CDR3 in amino acids: CASSVDGGAMTGGETQYF. In DNA, the CDR3 is TGTGCCAGCAGCGTAGACGGGGGCGCCATGACCGGGGGAGAGACCCAGTACTTC. Looking up the rest from reference TRBV9 and TRBJ2-5 gives the full variable domain: DSGVTQTPKHLITATGQRVTLRCSPRSGDLSVYWYQQSLDQGLQFLIQYYNGEERAKGNILERFSAQQFPDLHSELNLSSLELGDSALYFCASSVDGGAMTGGETQYFGPGTRLLVL.

This clone was detected ten times or more. V usage is TRBV4-1 and J usage is TRBJ1-5; D might be TRBD1 (5 bases). V was clipped by 4 bases and J by 6 bases, with 10 bases between them. The CDR3 length is 13 residues. Germline V gene sequence: CDR1 MGHRA, CDR2 YSYEKL. CDR3 in DNA: TGCGCCAGCAGCCTTCCAGGGTCTCAGCCCCAGCATTTT. Protein: CASSLPGSQPQHF.

As for this clone: A much bigger clone sits one base away, suggesting this may be a read error. The V gene is TRBV15, the J gene TRBJ2-7, with 8 bases that match TRBD2. The CDR3 contains 18 residues. Germline V gives CDR1 LNHNV, CDR2 YYDKDF (reference sequence). Germline trimming cut 0 bases from V and 7 bases from J; bases unmatched to any gene: 17. The CDR3 region is CATSRDLSSGLFLREQYF. The CDR3, as DNA: TGTGCCACCAGCAGAGATCTGTCTAGCGGGTTATTTCTCCGTGAGCAGTACTTC.

This clone has at least ten counts. This chain uses TRBV27 with TRBJ2-7; 10 bases are a match to TRBD1. From germline, CDR1 is MNHEY and CDR2 SMNVEV (reference sequence). J was trimmed by 6 bases and V by 5 bases; bases with no gene match: 10. The CDR3 covers 15 residues. The CDR3 loop reads CASSTLRQGAGEQYF. The CDR3 nucleotides read TGTGCCAGCAGTACGCTGAGACAGGGGGCCGGCGAGCAGTACTTC.